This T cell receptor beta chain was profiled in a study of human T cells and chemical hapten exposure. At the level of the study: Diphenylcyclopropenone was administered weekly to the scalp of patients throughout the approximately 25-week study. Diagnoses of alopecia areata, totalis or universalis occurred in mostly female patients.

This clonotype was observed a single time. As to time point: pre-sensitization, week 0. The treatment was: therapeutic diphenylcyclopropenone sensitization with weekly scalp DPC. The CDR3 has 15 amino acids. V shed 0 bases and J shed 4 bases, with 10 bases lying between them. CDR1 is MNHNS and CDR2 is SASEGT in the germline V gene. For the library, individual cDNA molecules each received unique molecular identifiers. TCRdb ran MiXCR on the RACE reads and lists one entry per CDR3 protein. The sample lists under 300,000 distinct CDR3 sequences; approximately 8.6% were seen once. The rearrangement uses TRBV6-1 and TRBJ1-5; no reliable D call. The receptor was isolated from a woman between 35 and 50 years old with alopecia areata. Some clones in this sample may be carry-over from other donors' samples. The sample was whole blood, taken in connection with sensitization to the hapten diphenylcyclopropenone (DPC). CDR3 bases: TGTGCCAGCAGTGAAGCGCTTCGGGATAATCAGCCCCAGCATTTT. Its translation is CASSEALRDNQPQHF.